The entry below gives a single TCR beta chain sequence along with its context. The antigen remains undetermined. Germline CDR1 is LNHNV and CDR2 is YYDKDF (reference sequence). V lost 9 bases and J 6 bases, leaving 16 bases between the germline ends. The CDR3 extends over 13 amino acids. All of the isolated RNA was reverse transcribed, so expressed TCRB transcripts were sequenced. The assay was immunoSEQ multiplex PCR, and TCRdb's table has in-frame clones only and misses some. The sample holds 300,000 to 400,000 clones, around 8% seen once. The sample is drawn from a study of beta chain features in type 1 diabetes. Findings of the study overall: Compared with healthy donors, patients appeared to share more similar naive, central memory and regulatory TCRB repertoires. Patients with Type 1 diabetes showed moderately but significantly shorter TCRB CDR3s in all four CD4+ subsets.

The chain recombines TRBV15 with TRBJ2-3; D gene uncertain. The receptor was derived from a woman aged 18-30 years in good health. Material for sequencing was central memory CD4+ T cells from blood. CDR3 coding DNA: TGTGCCACAAAGGGTCCAGCGTGGGATACGCAGTATTTT. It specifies CATKGPAWDTQYF.